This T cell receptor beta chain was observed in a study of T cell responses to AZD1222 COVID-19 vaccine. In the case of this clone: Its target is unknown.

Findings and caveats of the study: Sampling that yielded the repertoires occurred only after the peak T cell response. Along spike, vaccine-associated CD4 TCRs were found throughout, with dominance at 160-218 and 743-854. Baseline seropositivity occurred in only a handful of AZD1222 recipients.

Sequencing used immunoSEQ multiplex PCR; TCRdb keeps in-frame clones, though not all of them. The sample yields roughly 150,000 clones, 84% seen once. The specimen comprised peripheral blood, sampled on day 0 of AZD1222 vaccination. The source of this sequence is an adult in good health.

This chain's CDR3 is CASSSGRTNEKLFF. CDR3 coding DNA: TGTGCCAGCAGCTCAGGGAGGACTAATGAAAAACTGTTTTTT. The chain is built from TRBV7-8 and TRBJ1-4, with D tentatively TRBD1 (5 bases). This CDR3 has 14 residues. Germline-derived CDR1 and CDR2 are SGHVS and FQNEAQ. Trimming took 4 bases from V and 2 from J, leaving 8 bases between them.